This is a list of T cell receptor beta chains from one sample in a study of Graves' ophthalmopathy and Graves' hyperthyroidism. One entry per CDR3 protein, called by TCRdb with MiXCR from the multiplex PCR reads. This sample carries hundreds of thousands of distinct CDR3 sequences, approximately 22% of them seen once, and the ten largest clones take 7.1%. Sequencing was done on a sample of peripheral blood. These receptors were taken from a woman between 18 and 29 years old with stable Graves' hyperthyroidism. Some clones in this sample may be carry-over from other donors' samples. Both conserved end residues are part of each CDR3. Fields, in order: D gene, clone size, J gene, V gene, CDR3 DNA, CDR3 protein. D genes are given only for firm matches. Rows may omit the clone size; those that give it use once, few, many or a size class.

-	-	TRBJ1-6	TRBV14	TGTGCCAGCAGAGGGGGGACGGGGAATTCACCCCTCCACTTT	CASRGGTGNSPLHF
TRBD1	many	TRBJ1-1	TRBV11-2	TGTGCCAGCAGCTTAGTGTTGTCAGGGGGCTGGGTTGAAGCTTTCTTT	CASSLVLSGGWVEAFF
-	once	TRBJ1-2	TRBV6-5	TGTGCCAGCAGTTCCAGACAGGACTATGGCTACACCTTC	CASSSRQDYGYTF
-	-	TRBJ1-6	TRBV15	TGTGCCACCAGCAGAGATCTAGGGCAGTCACCCCTCCACTTT	CATSRDLGQSPLHF
-	few	TRBJ1-2	TRBV5-1	TGCGCCAGCAGCTTGGACAGGGTTGGTGGCTATGGCTACACCTTC	CASSLDRVGGYGYTF
-	-	TRBJ2-7	TRBV12-3/TRBV12-4	TGTGCCAGCAGGGGGGCCGCGGGGGACGACGAGCAGTACTTC	CASRGAAGDDEQYF
-	many	TRBJ2-7	TRBV15	TGTGCCACCAGCAGAGAGGTCGGGACCTACGAGCAGTACTTC	CATSREVGTYEQYF
TRBD1	once	TRBJ1-2	TRBV19	TGTGCCAGTAGTTTTGGGACAGGGATTGCCGATGGCTACACCTTC	CASSFGTGIADGYTF
-	many	TRBJ1-5	TRBV12-3/TRBV12-4	TGTGCCAGCACCCGACAGATCAATCAGCCCCAGCATTTT	CASTRQINQPQHF
-	many	TRBJ2-7	TRBV20-1	TGCAGTGCTAGTATGTCTAACAGAGGACTAACCTACGAGCAGTACTTC	CSASMSNRGLTYEQYF
-	few	TRBJ1-2	TRBV18	TGTGCCAGCTCACCAATGGAGGGTAACTATGGCTACACCTTC	CASSPMEGNYGYTF
TRBD1	many	TRBJ2-7	TRBV7-6	TGTGCCAGCAGCCCGGACAGGGGGAACAACGAGCAGTACTTC	CASSPDRGNNEQYF
-	many	TRBJ1-1	TRBV24-1	TGTGCCACCAGTGATGGGGCGAACACTGAAGCTTTCTTT	CATSDGANTEAFF
-	-	TRBJ1-5	TRBV19	TGTGCCAGTAGGCACGACAGTAGTCTTTATCAGCCCCAGCATTTT	CASRHDSSLYQPQHF
TRBD2	-	TRBJ2-2	TRBV6-2/TRBV6-3	TGTGCCAGCAGTTACGCGGGACTAGCGGGGGCTTGGGAGACCGGGGAGCTGTTTTTT	CASSYAGLAGAWETGELFF
-	many	TRBJ2-7	TRBV15	TGTGCCACCAGCAGAGAAGTGGGAGGGGGCGAAGCCTACGAGCAGTACTTC	CATSREVGGGEAYEQYF
-	many	TRBJ2-7	TRBV6-5	TGTGCCAGCAGGAGTGGCGAACAGGAAAGCCAGCAGTACTTC	CASRSGEQESQQYF
TRBD2	few	TRBJ2-7	TRBV14	TGTGCCAGCATGGTTAGCGGGACCTACGAGCAGTACTTC	CASMVSGTYEQYF
TRBD2	few	TRBJ2-7	TRBV11-2	TGTGCCAGCAGCTCCCCCGCGGGGGACCGCTCCTACGAGCAGTACTTC	CASSSPAGDRSYEQYF
TRBD2	many	TRBJ2-4	TRBV6-2/TRBV6-3	TGTGCCAGCGCCCCGGCGGGGGGAGAAAACATTCAGTACTTC	CASAPAGGENIQYF
-	many	TRBJ2-5	TRBV28	TGTGCCAGCAGTTGGCCTAGCTCTGGGACCCAGTACTTC	CASSWPSSGTQYF
TRBD2	-	TRBJ2-2	TRBV5-1	TGCGCCAGCAGCTTTCCCGGGACTAGCGGTTCCGGGGAGCTGTTTTTT	CASSFPGTSGSGELFF
-	-	TRBJ1-1	TRBV11-1	TGTGCCAGCAGCTTAGGGGAGGGTTATGCGAACACTGAAGCTTTCTTT	CASSLGEGYANTEAFF
-	-	TRBJ2-7	TRBV4-1	TGCGCCAGCAGCCCAGGGCCCCCTGACTACTCCTACGAGCAGTACTTC	CASSPGPPDYSYEQYF
TRBD2	few	TRBJ2-7	TRBV4-1	TGCGCCAGCAGCCAAGTAGCGGGGGCAACCTACGAGCAGTACTTC	CASSQVAGATYEQYF
TRBD1	many	TRBJ2-5	TRBV20-1	TGCAGTGCTCCCGGGACAGGTGACGAGACCCAGTACTTC	CSAPGTGDETQYF
-	-	TRBJ2-5	TRBV19	TGTGCCAGTAGTATAGTTGTGGCAGCTCAAGAGACCCAGTACTTC	CASSIVVAAQETQYF
-	-	TRBJ2-7	TRBV28	TGTGCCAGCAGTTTTTCCCGGGGGAACGAGCAGTACTTC	CASSFSRGNEQYF
-	many	TRBJ1-6	TRBV28	TGTGCCAGCAGCTGGGTCCCCACAGGGAACTCACCCCTCCACTTT	CASSWVPTGNSPLHF
-	many	TRBJ2-5	TRBV2	TGTGCCAGCAGTCCGGTCTCTCCAGAGACCCAGTACTTC	CASSPVSPETQYF
-	many	TRBJ2-7	TRBV20-1	TGCAGTGCCCCATTTTACAGCGGAACCTACGAGCAGTACTTC	CSAPFYSGTYEQYF
-	many	TRBJ1-1	TRBV6-5	TGTGCCAGCAGTTACAGACAGTTGGAGGGCACTGAAGCTTTCTTT	CASSYRQLEGTEAFF
TRBD1	many	TRBJ1-2	TRBV6-1	TGTGCCAGCAGTGAATGGGGACAGAACTATGGCTACACCTTC	CASSEWGQNYGYTF
TRBD1	-	TRBJ1-1	TRBV20-1	TGCAGTGCTCCGCTCGGGACAGTGAACACTGAAGCTTTCTTT	CSAPLGTVNTEAFF
-	many	TRBJ2-7	TRBV7-2	TGTGCCAGCAGCTCCTTCCCAGTCCGAGGCTACGAGCAGTACTTC	CASSSFPVRGYEQYF
TRBD2	-	TRBJ2-5	TRBV5-4	TGTGCCAGCAGCCCGGGACTAGCGGGGGGGAAGGAAGAGACCCAGTACTTC	CASSPGLAGGKEETQYF
TRBD1	-	TRBJ1-6	TRBV6-1	TGTGCCAGCACACCTAGGGACAGCTTCAACTCACCCCTCCACTTT	CASTPRDSFNSPLHF
-	many	TRBJ2-6	TRBV6-1	TGTGCCAGCAGAAGACGTCTTGGGGCCAACGTCCTGACTTTC	CASRRRLGANVLTF
-	many	TRBJ1-1	TRBV6-1	TGTGCCAGCAGTGAAGGGTGGGGGGTGGTAGACACTGAAGCTTTCTTT	CASSEGWGVVDTEAFF
TRBD1	-	TRBJ1-1	TRBV18	TGTGCCAGCTCTTCCGAGGGGGCTTCTGACACTGAAGCTTTCTTT	CASSSEGASDTEAFF
-	-	TRBJ2-7	TRBV6-1	TGTGCCAGCAGTGGCAACGAACTTAGCGGTGAGCAGTACTTC	CASSGNELSGEQYF
TRBD2	-	TRBJ2-7	TRBV6-1	TGTGCCAGCAGTGAAGCGCGTCGGCGGGGGGCCCCCCCCTACGAGCAGTACTTC	CASSEARRRGAPPYEQYF
-	-	TRBJ2-5	TRBV5-1	TGCGCCAGCAGGGAAGGTTATGAGACCCAGTACTTC	CASREGYETQYF
-	few	TRBJ1-1	TRBV11-1	TGTGCCAGCAGCTTAGCCGTTTTAGGCACTGAAGCTTTCTTT	CASSLAVLGTEAFF
-	many	TRBJ2-2	TRBV12-3/TRBV12-4	TGTGCCAGCAGTTTAACGGGAGTGAACACCGGGGAGCTGTTTTTT	CASSLTGVNTGELFF
TRBD1	-	TRBJ1-5	TRBV28	TGTGCCAGCAGTTTACCTGGGGGTCAGGGGGCTCAGCCCCAGCATTTT	CASSLPGGQGAQPQHF
-	many	TRBJ1-6	TRBV7-9	TGTGCCAGCAGCTCGACGGTGAATTCACCCCTCCACTTT	CASSSTVNSPLHF
TRBD1	many	TRBJ1-5	TRBV2	TGTGCCAGCAGAGGGACAGGGAGGGTTCAGCCCCAGCATTTT	CASRGTGRVQPQHF
-	-	TRBJ2-7	TRBV28	TGTGCCAGCAGTCCTTTCCGGCCCCATGGTTCCTACGAGCAGTACTTC	CASSPFRPHGSYEQYF
TRBD1	many	TRBJ1-5	TRBV7-8	TGTGCCAGCAGCCAACAGACAGGGATCTACTATAGCAATCAGCCCCAGCATTTT	CASSQQTGIYYSNQPQHF